The source of this T cell receptor (beta chain) is a study of blood T cell repertoires in COVID-19. Study overall: From T cells, B-cell-depleted T cells, or PBMCs came the material, which was cDNA or gDNA.

Individuals aged about 18 to 100 years were recruited from 24 US areas. Cohorts were determined from participant-reported clinical history. The V and J ends lost 0 bases and 4 bases, in that order; junction bases with no gene match: 7. CDR3 length: 16 residues. The germline gives CDR1 SGHTS, CDR2 YDEGEE. As processed by the authors: Estimation of nucleated cell counts relied on the amplification of reference gene primers. TCRdb's copy holds only in-frame clones and misses some; the assay was immunoSEQ multiplex PCR. From that table come the V and J calls and clone size; the DNA was used to work out D and trimming. The sample shows around 500,000 clones, roughly 90% of them seen only once.

The source material was PBMCs or T cells enriched from blood (not recorded which). This sequence was found in a woman in her thirties or forties who had recovered from COVID-19. The rearrangement uses TRBV5-8 and TRBJ1-1, with 9 bases matching TRBD1. CDR3 DNA sequence: TGTGCCAGCAGCTTGGATACAGGACAGGGGAGCACTGAAGCTTTCTTT. Encoded protein: CASSLDTGQGSTEAFF.